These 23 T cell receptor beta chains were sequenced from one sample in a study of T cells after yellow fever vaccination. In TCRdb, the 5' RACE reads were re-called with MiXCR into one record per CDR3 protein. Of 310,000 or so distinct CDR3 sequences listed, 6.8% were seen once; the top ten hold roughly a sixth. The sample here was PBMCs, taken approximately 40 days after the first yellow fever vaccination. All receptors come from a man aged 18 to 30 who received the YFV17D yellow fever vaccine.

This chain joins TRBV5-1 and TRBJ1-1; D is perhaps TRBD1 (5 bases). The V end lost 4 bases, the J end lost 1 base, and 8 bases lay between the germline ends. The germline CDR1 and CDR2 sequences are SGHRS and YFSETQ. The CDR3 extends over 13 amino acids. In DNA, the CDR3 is TGCGCCAGCAGCGGGGGGGAGAACACTGAAGCTTTCTTT. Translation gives CASSGGENTEAFF.

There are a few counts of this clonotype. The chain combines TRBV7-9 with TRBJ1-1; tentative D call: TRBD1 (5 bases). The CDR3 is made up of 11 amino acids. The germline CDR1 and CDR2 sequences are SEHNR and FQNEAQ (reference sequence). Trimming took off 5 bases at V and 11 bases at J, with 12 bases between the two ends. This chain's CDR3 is CASSLRGAAFF. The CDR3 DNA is TGTGCCAGCAGCCTGAGGGGTGCGGCTTTCTTT.

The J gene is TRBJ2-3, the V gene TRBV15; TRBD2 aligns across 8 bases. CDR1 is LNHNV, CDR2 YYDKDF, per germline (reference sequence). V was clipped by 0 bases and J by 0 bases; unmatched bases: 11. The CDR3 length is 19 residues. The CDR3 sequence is CATSRDGKRGSASTDTQYF. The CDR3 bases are TGTGCCACCAGCAGAGATGGAAAGCGGGGGAGCGCTAGCACAGATACGCAGTATTTT.

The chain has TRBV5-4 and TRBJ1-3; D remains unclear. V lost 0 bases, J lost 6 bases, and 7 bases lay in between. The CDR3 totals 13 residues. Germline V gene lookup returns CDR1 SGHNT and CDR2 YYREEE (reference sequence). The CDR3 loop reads CASSLAGENTIYF. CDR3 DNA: TGTGCCAGCAGCTTGGCCGGGGAAAACACCATATATTTT.

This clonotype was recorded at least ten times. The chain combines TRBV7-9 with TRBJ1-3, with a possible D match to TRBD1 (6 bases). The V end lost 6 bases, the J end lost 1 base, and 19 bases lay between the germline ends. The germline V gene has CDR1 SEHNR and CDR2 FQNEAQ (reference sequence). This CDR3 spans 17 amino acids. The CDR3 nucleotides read TGTGCCAGCAGATATAACCGGGACACATCTTCTGGAAACACCATATATTTT. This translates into CASRYNRDTSSGNTIYF.

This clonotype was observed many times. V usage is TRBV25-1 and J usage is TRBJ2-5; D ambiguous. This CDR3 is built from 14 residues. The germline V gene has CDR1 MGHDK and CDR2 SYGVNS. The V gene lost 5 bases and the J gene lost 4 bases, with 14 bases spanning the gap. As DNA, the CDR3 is TGTGCCAGCAGTCGGATCTCCTCGGGAGAGACCCAGTACTTC. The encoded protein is CASSRISSGETQYF.

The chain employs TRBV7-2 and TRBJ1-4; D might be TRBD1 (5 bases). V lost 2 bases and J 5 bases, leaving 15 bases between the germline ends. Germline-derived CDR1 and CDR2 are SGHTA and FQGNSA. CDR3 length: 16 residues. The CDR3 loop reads CASSLNGQGLNEKLFF. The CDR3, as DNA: TGTGCCAGCAGCTTAAATGGGCAGGGCTTAAATGAAAAACTGTTTTTT.

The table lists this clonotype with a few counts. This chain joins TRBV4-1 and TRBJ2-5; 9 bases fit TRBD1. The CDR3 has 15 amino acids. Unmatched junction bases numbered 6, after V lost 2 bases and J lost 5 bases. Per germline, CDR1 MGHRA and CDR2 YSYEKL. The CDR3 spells CASSQPDRGGETQYF. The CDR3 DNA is TGCGCCAGCAGCCAACCTGACAGGGGGGGGGAGACCCAGTACTTC.

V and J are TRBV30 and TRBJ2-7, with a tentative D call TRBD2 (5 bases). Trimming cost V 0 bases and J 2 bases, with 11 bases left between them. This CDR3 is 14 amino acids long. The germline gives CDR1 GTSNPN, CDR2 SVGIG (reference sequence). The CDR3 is CAWSVGLATYEQYF. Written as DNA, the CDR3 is TGTGCCTGGAGTGTAGGGCTAGCAACCTACGAGCAGTACTTC.

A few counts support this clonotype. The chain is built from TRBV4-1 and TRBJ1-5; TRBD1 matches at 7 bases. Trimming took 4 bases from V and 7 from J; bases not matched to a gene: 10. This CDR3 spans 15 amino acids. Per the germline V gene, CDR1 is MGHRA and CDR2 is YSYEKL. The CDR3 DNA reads TGCGCCAGCAGCCCTTACAACAGGGGAGGCCAGCCCCAGCATTTT. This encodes CASSPYNRGGQPQHF.

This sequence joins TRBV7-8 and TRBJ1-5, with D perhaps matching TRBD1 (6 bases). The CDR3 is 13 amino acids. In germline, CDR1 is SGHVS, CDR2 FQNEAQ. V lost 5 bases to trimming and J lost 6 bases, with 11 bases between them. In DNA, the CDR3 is TGTGCCAGCAGCCCGACAGGTACTCAGCCCCAGCATTTT. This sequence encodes CASSPTGTQPQHF.

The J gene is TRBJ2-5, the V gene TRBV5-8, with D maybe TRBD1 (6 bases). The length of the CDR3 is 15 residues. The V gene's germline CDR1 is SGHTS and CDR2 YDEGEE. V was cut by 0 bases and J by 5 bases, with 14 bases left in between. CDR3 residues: CASSLGAGAWETQYF. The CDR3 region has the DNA TGTGCCAGCAGCTTGGGAGCAGGGGCCTGGGAGACCCAGTACTTC. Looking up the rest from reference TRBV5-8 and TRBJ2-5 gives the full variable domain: EAGVTQSPTHLIKTRGQQATLRCSPISGHTSVYWYQQALGLGLQFLLWYDEGEERNRGNFPPRFSGRQFPNYSSELNVNALELEDSALYLCASSLGAGAWETQYFGPGTRLLVL.

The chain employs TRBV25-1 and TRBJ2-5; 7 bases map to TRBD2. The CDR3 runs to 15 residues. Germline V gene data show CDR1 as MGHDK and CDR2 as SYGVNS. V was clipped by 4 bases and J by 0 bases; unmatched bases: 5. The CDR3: CASSVAGVYQETQYF. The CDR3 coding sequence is TGTGCCAGCAGTGTGGCGGGGGTGTACCAAGAGACCCAGTACTTC.

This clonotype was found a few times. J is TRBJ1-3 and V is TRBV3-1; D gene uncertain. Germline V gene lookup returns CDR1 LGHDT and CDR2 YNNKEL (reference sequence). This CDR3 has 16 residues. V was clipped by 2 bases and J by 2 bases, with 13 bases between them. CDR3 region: CASSQTSAFTGNTIYF. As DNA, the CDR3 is TGTGCCAGCAGCCAAACTAGCGCCTTTACTGGAAACACCATATATTTT.

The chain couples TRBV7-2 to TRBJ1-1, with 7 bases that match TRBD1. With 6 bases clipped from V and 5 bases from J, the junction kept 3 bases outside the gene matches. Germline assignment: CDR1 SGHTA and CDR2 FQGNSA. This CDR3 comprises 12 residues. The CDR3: CASRQQGTEAFF. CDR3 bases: TGTGCCAGCAGACAACAGGGGACTGAAGCTTTCTTT.

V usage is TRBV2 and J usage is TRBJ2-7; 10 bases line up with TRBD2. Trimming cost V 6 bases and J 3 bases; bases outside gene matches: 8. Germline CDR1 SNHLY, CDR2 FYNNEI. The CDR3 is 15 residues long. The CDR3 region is CASRAILAGIYEQYF. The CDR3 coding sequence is TGTGCCAGCAGGGCCATACTAGCGGGGATCTACGAGCAGTACTTC. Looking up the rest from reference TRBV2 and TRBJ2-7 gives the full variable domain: EPEVTQTPSHQVTQMGQEVILRCVPISNHLYFYWYRQILGQKVEFLVSFYNNEISEKSEIFDDQFSVERPDGSNFTLKIRSTKLEDSAMYFCASRAILAGIYEQYFGPGTRLTVT.

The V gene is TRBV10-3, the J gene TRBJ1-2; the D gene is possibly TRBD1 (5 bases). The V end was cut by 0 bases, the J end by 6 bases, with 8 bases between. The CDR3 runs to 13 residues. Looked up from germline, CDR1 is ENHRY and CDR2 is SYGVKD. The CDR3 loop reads CAISESRGDGYTF. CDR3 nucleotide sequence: TGTGCCATCAGTGAGTCAAGGGGCGATGGCTACACCTTC.

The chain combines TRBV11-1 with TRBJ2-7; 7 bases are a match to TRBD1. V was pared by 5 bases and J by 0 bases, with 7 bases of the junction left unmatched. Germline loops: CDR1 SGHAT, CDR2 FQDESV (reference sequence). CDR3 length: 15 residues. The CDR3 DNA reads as TGTGCCAGCAGCCGGACAGGCATTTCCTCCTACGAGCAGTACTTC. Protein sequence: CASSRTGISSYEQYF.

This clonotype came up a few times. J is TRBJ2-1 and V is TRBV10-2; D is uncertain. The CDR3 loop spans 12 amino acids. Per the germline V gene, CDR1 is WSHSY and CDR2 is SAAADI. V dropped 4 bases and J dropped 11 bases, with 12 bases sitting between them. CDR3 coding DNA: TGCGCCAGCAGTGTAGACACCGCGCAGCAGTTCTTC. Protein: CASSVDTAQQFF.

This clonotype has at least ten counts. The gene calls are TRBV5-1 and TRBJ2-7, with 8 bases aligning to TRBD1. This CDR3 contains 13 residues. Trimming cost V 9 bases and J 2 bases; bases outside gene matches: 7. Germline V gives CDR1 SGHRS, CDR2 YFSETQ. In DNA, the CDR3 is TGCGCCAACGGGACAGGCCTTCCCTACGAGCAGTACGTC. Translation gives CANGTGLPYEQYV.

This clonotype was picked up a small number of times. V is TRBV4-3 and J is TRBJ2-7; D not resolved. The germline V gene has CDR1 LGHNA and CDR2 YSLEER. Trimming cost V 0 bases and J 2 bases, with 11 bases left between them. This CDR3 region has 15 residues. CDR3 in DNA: TGCGCCAGCAGCCAAGATAGGGCAGGCCCCTACGAGCAGTACTTC. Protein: CASSQDRAGPYEQYF.

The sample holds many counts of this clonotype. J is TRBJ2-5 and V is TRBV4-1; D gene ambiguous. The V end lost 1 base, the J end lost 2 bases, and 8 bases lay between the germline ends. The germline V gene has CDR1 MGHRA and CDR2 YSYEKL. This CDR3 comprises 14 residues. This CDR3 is CASSQVAEQETQYF. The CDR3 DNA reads TGCGCCAGCAGCCAAGTGGCAGAACAAGAGACCCAGTACTTC.

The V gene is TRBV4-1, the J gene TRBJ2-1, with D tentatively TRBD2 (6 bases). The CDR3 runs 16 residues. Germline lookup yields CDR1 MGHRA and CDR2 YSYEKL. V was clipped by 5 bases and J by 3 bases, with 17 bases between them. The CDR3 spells CASSEFVGGYYNEQFF. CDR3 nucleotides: TGCGCCAGCAGCGAGTTTGTGGGGGGTTACTACAATGAGCAGTTCTTC.